This T cell receptor (beta chain) was recorded in a study of blood T cells in healthy people across ages. General study findings and limits: With naive T cell percentage, TCR beta diversity showed a strong correlation. Roughly linear declines in TCR beta diversity per million T cells occurred with age.

Regarding this clonotype: The antigen is not known.

CDR1 and CDR2 from the germline V gene are MNHEY and SMNVEV (reference sequence). J gave up 2 bases and V 4 bases, and 5 bases lay outside the gene matches. CDR3 length equals 15 residues. Combining a sample-barcoded 5' primer with a J-beta primer mix, a second PCR ran for about 6 to 11 cycles. Each cDNA molecule, via a template-switch adaptor with 12 random nucleotides, was tagged. TCRdb recomputed calls from the 5' RACE reads with MiXCR, one row per CDR3 protein. The sample yields fewer than 1,200,000 distinct CDR3 sequences, around 27% seen once. These data also formed part of another study, on T cells of mothers and their children.

The source of this sequence is a girl aged 2 to 10 in good health. This sequence joins TRBV27 and TRBJ1-1; 9 bases match TRBD1. The sequenced sample was blood. CDR3 coding DNA: TGTGCCAGCAGTTCGACAGGGGGTCCTAACACTGAAGCTTTCTTT. It codes for CASSSTGGPNTEAFF.